This TCR beta chain was recorded in a study of T cells in localized non-small cell lung cancer. Points from the study as a whole: Longer survival (overall) was linked to higher T cell density in blood. Among the tissues sampled, uninvolved adjacent lung had the highest T cell clonality, above tumor. Heterogeneity remains possible because sequencing was limited to only one tumor region.

The CDR3 consists of 16 residues. Trimming cost V 4 bases and J 0 bases, with 16 bases left between them. Germline V gene sequence: CDR1 MNHNS, CDR2 SASEGT. Assay: immunoSEQ multiplex PCR; the TCRdb copy retains only in-frame clones and omits some. Of approximately 33,000 clones in the sample, approximately 90% were seen once. This clone was recorded only once. Its target is unknown. The clonotype originates from a female donor of 60 years or more with stage I lung adenocarcinoma. The V gene is TRBV6-1, the J gene TRBJ2-7, with D possibly matching TRBD1 (5 bases). The sample here was peripheral blood, taken before any cancer treatment. The chain's CDR3 is CASSVDSHTGSYEQYF. The DNA for the CDR3 is TGTGCCAGCAGTGTTGACAGTCACACAGGCTCCTACGAGCAGTACTTC.